One sample yielded the 6 T cell receptor beta chains listed below, sequenced in a study of blood T cell repertoires in COVID-19. Sequencing was performed with immunoSEQ multiplex PCR; in TCRdb, only in-frame clones are kept and a portion is missing. Seen here are more than 85,000 clones, 84% observed once, and the top ten hold 7.9%. Sequencing input: peripheral blood. These receptors were obtained from a woman aged 80 or older with active or convalescent COVID-19.

The J gene is TRBJ2-1, the V gene TRBV6-5, with D possibly matching TRBD2 (6 bases). The CDR3 has 15 residues. Trimming pared 3 bases from V and 0 bases from J, leaving 9 bases between. The germline gives CDR1 MNHEY, CDR2 SVGAGI. The CDR3: CASSYVGSSYNEQFF. The DNA of the CDR3 is TGTGCCAGCAGTTATGTCGGGAGCTCCTACAATGAGCAGTTCTTC.

This clone was seen more than once but under ten times. The V and J genes are TRBV6-5 and TRBJ1-2; 7 nucleotides match TRBD1. V lost 7 bases and J lost 0; bases outside the gene matches: 2. The CDR3 is 13 residues long. Germline V CDR1 and CDR2: MNHEY, SVGAGI. CDR3 loop: CASTQGANYGYTF. CDR3 DNA sequence: TGTGCCAGCACCCAGGGGGCTAACTATGGCTACACCTTC.

There are a few counts of this clone. The chain recombines TRBV11-2 with TRBJ1-3; 8 bases agree with TRBD1. The CDR3 length is 16 residues. The junction had 9 bases not matched to a gene; V was cut back by 4 bases and J by 4 bases. The V gene's germline CDR1 is SGHAT and CDR2 FQNNGV. The CDR3 DNA reads TGTGCCAGCAGCTCCTACAGGGGGAAATCCGGAAACACCATATATTTT. Translation: CASSSYRGKSGNTIYF.

The chain employs TRBV6-1 and TRBJ2-1; TRBD2 agrees at 14 bases. CDR3 size: 15 residues. Trimming cost V 3 bases and J 7 bases; bases outside gene matches: 2. Germline CDR1 is MNHNS and CDR2 is SASEGT. The CDR3 nucleotides read TGTGCCAGCAGTGACGGGACTAGCGGGGGTAATGAGCAGTTCTTC. It encodes CASSDGTSGGNEQFF.

V gene TRBV11-3 combines with J gene TRBJ2-1; TRBD2 is a possible D gene (6 bases). V was cut by 1 base and J by 9 bases, with 13 bases left in between. Germline loops: CDR1 SGHNT, CDR2 YENEEA. The CDR3 runs 14 residues. The CDR3 here is CASSLGGGTSEQFF. CDR3 nucleotides: TGTGCCAGCAGCTTAGGGGGAGGTACCTCTGAGCAGTTCTTC.

This chain uses TRBV19 with TRBJ1-4; tentative D call: TRBD1 (6 bases). Per the germline V gene, CDR1 is LNHDA and CDR2 is SQIVND (reference sequence). The CDR3 sequence is 15 residues long. The germline V and J ends were trimmed by 9 bases and 5 bases, with 19 bases remaining between them. CDR3 nucleotides: TGTGCCAGCCTGCGCTCGACAGGCGGGAATGAAAAACTGTTTTTT. Translation gives CASLRSTGGNEKLFF.